This T cell receptor (beta chain) was observed in a study of control samples from healthy donors and cancer patients (dated by TCRdb to about 2020). The method was the immunoSEQ multiplex PCR assay. As stored in TCRdb, this immuneACCESS dataset retains in-frame rearrangements with V and J assigned. A fraction of the clones does not appear; measured against another copy, unresolved V genes explain less than half of the discrepancy, and the remainder lacks a known reason. The sample records tens of thousands of clones, 89% of which are singletons. The top ten clones comprise around a tenth of the sample. In the case of this clone: Its antigen is still unknown. No base qualities exist here, and no much larger clone lies one base off it. This sample also contains other DNA sequences that code for the same CDR3.

The germline ends are 10 bases apart after V is trimmed by 7 bases and J by 4 bases. The CDR3 sequence holds 13 residues, the cysteine and phenylalanine included. Solely the CDR3 DNA is kept, with 39 bases framed from the first base. The chain is made from TRBV12-3 or TRBV12-4 and TRBJ2-2, with the D call perhaps TRBD1 or TRBD2, each one matching 6 bases. Input material: PBMCs. The clonotype was recovered from a woman in her fifties or sixties with colorectal cancer. The sequenced DNA is TGTGCCAGCAAGAAGGGGGGCACCGGGGAGCTGTTTTTT. This is translated as CASKKGGTGELFF.